This entry concerns a single TCR beta chain. The sample comes from a study of blood T cell repertoires in COVID-19. Looked up from germline, CDR1 is SGHNT and CDR2 is YENEEA. The CDR3 has 15 amino acids. After removal of 4 bases from V and 4 bases from J, the junction contained 9 bases not matched to a gene. Some clones are missing from TCRdb's copy, which holds only in-frame ones; the method was immunoSEQ multiplex PCR. The sample carries approximately 160,000 clones, around 84% recorded once. The TCR originated in a man aged 45-60 years with active or convalescent COVID-19. Input material: peripheral blood. The rearrangement uses TRBV11-3 and TRBJ1-2; TRBD1 aligns across 7 bases. The CDR3 reads CASSSRTGWGYGYTF. The CDR3 nucleotides read TGTGCCAGCAGCTCCCGGACAGGATGGGGCTATGGCTACACCTTC.